The sequence of this TCR beta chain was determined in a study of monozygotic twins with inflammatory bowel disease. Overall study results and limits: Against healthy co-twins, IBD patients had lower TCRbeta diversity (measured by inverse Simpson).

Blood samples, whole and unsorted for T cells, yielded the isolated total RNA. Researchers ran eight separate cDNA reactions for each sample. Via template switching, UMIs carrying a 6-nucleotide sample barcode were introduced. With the 5' RACE reads reprocessed, TCRdb shows one record per CDR3 protein and no DNA. Here the sample table reports 300,000 to 350,000 distinct CDR3 sequences. The CDR3 totals 19 residues. The germline V gene has CDR1 LNHNV and CDR2 YYDKDF (reference sequence). A note on this clonotype: The antigen is undetermined.

V gene TRBV15 combines with J gene TRBJ2-3; the D call from TCRdb, TRBD2, cannot be confirmed without DNA. The TCR originated in a human donor with ulcerative colitis or Crohn's disease, or a healthy co-twin of an affected twin (not recorded which). Material for sequencing was blood. CDR3 sequence reads: CATSTLNPTPSGGGDTQYF.